This entry lists 17 T cell receptor beta chains sequenced from one sample in a study of cytomegalovirus exposure and HLA in healthy donors (dated by TCRdb to 2017 to 2019). The library was built by means of the immunoSEQ multiplex PCR assay. A mixture of 60 forward primers for TCR Vbeta segments and 13 reverse primers for TCR Jbeta segments was used in the multiplex PCR. What TCRdb holds here is the immuneACCESS table cut down to in-frame rearrangements. Part of the clones is not present; checked against another copy, under half of the missing clones reflect an unresolved V gene, and the others are unexplained. Within this sample are 200,000 to 250,000 clones, with 70% to 85% of them counted one time only. Of the sample, 1.5% to 2% falls within the top ten clones. Source material: PBMCs. These receptors were obtained from a man aged 45 to 65 in good health and CMV-seronegative.

About this clone itself: At one end, the junction sequence differs from germline, possibly due to a read error. This chain joins TRBV2 and TRBJ2-2; TRBD2 matches 9 bases. This CDR3 contains 16 residues. The germline V gene encodes CDR1 SNHLY and CDR2 FYNNEI. CDR3 DNA: TGTGCCAGCAGCGAAGGAGCGGGAGGAAGTCACGGGGAGCTGTTTTTT. Translated, it gives CASSEGAGGSHGELFF.

V usage is TRBV19 and J usage is TRBJ1-2, with 7 bases that match TRBD1. CDR3 length: 14 residues. V lost 5 bases and J lost 1; bases outside the gene matches: 4. The germline gives CDR1 LNHDA, CDR2 SQIVND (reference sequence). CDR3 nucleotide sequence: TGTGCCAGTAGTTTACAGGGGATTAACTATGGCTACACCTTC. Its protein is CASSLQGINYGYTF.

The chain links TRBV5-8 to TRBJ2-4, with D possibly matching TRBD2 (6 bases). CDR1 and CDR2 from the germline V gene are SGHTS and YDEGEE. V shed 4 bases and J shed 7 bases, with 18 bases lying between them. The CDR3 loop spans 15 amino acids. CDR3 region: CASSPLGGGINIQYF. CDR3 DNA: TGTGCCAGCAGCCCGTTGGGGGGTGGTATCAACATTCAGTACTTC.

Regarding this clone: The same CDR3 arises from other DNA sequences in this sample as well. V and J are TRBV5-1 and TRBJ2-3; 11 nucleotides line up with TRBD2. Germline V gives CDR1 SGHRS, CDR2 YFSETQ. This CDR3 comprises 16 residues. V was pared by 0 bases and J by 3 bases, with 3 bases of the junction left unmatched. CDR3 coding DNA: TGCGCCAGCAGCTTGGGGGGGACTAGCGGTACAGATACGCAGTATTTT. Its translation: CASSLGGTSGTDTQYF.

V is TRBV4-1 and J is TRBJ2-3, with TRBD2 matching over 7 bases. This CDR3 contains 17 residues. The ends lost 0 bases at V and 2 bases at J; junction bases unmatched: 8. Germline lookup yields CDR1 MGHRA and CDR2 YSYEKL. CDR3 sequence: CASSQDQAGRYTDTQYF. CDR3 nucleotide sequence: TGCGCCAGCAGCCAAGATCAAGCGGGACGATACACAGATACGCAGTATTTT.

The V gene is TRBV27, the J gene TRBJ2-1; D is uncertain. The germline V gene encodes CDR1 MNHEY and CDR2 SMNVEV (reference sequence). V shed 3 bases and J shed 10 bases, with 10 bases lying between them. The CDR3 extends over 12 amino acids. The CDR3 is CASSFPAGEQFF. In DNA form, the CDR3 reads TGTGCCAGCAGTTTCCCGGCCGGGGAGCAGTTCTTC.

The rearrangement joins TRBV5-1 to TRBJ1-1, with TRBD1 as a possible D gene (6 bases). CDR3 length: 17 residues. CDR1 and CDR2 (germline): SGHRS, YFSETQ. V gave up 2 bases and J gave up 2 bases, with 19 bases separating them. CDR3 region: CASSFGGHGLGNTEAFF. CDR3 DNA: TGCGCCAGCAGCTTTGGGGGACATGGGCTAGGTAACACTGAAGCTTTCTTT.

The chain uses TRBV11-2 and TRBJ2-2; TRBD2 aligns across 7 bases. This CDR3 has 16 amino acids. Trimming cost V 2 bases and J 0 bases; bases outside gene matches: 3. CDR1 SGHAT and CDR2 FQNNGV come from the germline V gene. CDR3: CASSLTGLANTGELFF. CDR3 DNA sequence: TGTGCCAGCAGCTTAACCGGACTAGCGAACACCGGGGAGCTGTTTTTT.

This chain connects TRBV19 to TRBJ1-3, with D possibly TRBD1 on 6 matching bases. Germline lookup yields CDR1 LNHDA and CDR2 SQIVND (reference sequence). Trimming cost V 7 bases and J 0 bases, with 16 bases left between them. This CDR3 region has 16 residues. The CDR3, as DNA: TGTGCCAGTAATTCGGGACACGCTGACTCTGGAAACACCATATATTTT. Translation: CASNSGHADSGNTIYF.

The chain links TRBV25-1 to TRBJ1-1; possibly TRBD1 for D (6 bases). Germline V gives CDR1 MGHDK, CDR2 SYGVNS. V lost 8 bases and J lost 1, with 14 bases in between. CDR3 size: 14 residues. DNA of the CDR3: TGTGCCAGCGCCCGGGGGGCCTGGAACACTGAAGCTTTCTTT. This translates into CASARGAWNTEAFF.

V and J are TRBV6-5 and TRBJ2-1, with 10 bases lining up with TRBD1. The CDR3 is 15 amino acids. J gave up 3 bases and V 3 bases, and 2 bases lay outside the gene matches. In germline, CDR1 is MNHEY, CDR2 SVGAGI. In DNA, the CDR3 is TGTGCCAGCAGTTATGGGGACAGGGGCTACAATGAGCAGTTCTTC. Translation: CASSYGDRGYNEQFF.

The genes are TRBV10-3 and TRBJ1-1; TRBD1 is a possible D gene (5 bases). The CDR3 covers 12 residues. CDR1 is ENHRY and CDR2 is SYGVKD in the germline V gene. The V and J ends lost 5 bases and 1 base respectively, with 5 bases between them. This CDR3 reads CAISTGNTEAFF. The CDR3 DNA sequence: TGTGCCATCAGTACAGGGAACACTGAAGCTTTCTTT.

The chain combines TRBV4-1 with TRBJ1-1; unclear D gene. Trimming removed 3 bases from V and 5 bases from J, with 16 bases in between. The CDR3 runs to 15 residues. The germline V gene has CDR1 MGHRA and CDR2 YSYEKL. CDR3 residues: CASSHYHPSVTEAFF. CDR3 DNA sequence: TGCGCCAGCAGCCACTATCACCCGTCCGTGACTGAAGCTTTCTTT.

The CDR3 DNA reads as TGCAGCCCACGGACAGGGTCCTACGAGCAGTACTTC. Encoded protein: CSPRTGSYEQYF. The chain has TRBV29-1 and TRBJ2-7, with 8 bases lining up with TRBD1. This CDR3 is 12 amino acids long. CDR1 SQVTM and CDR2 ANQGSEA come from the germline V gene. The V segment lost 8 bases and the J segment 1 base; nucleotides outside the gene matches: 4.

The chain's CDR3 is CASSQDIRDEKLFF. CDR3 coding DNA: TGTGCCAGCAGCCAAGATATCCGGGATGAAAAACTGTTTTTT. V gene TRBV14 combines with J gene TRBJ1-4; no reliable D call. The V gene's germline CDR1 is SGHDN and CDR2 FVKESK. This CDR3 has 14 amino acids. V was clipped by 0 bases and J by 6 bases, with 8 bases between them.

The chain uses TRBV29-1 and TRBJ2-1; D perhaps matches TRBD2 (6 bases). Trimming took 0 bases from V and 0 from J, leaving 9 bases between them. CDR3 length: 15 residues. Germline CDR1 and CDR2: SQVTM and ANQGSEA. Written as DNA, the CDR3 is TGCAGCGTTGAAGATAGCGGAAACTCCTACAATGAGCAGTTCTTC. Translated: CSVEDSGNSYNEQFF.

The chain recombines TRBV14 with TRBJ1-2, with TRBD1 matching over 12 bases. The CDR3 spans 18 residues. With V trimmed by 1 base and J by 2 bases, 8 bases remained unmatched. Per the germline V gene, CDR1 is SGHDN and CDR2 is FVKESK. CDR3 sequence reads: CASSQVGTGGEKNYGYTF. CDR3 bases: TGTGCCAGCAGCCAAGTGGGGACAGGGGGCGAGAAGAACTATGGCTACACCTTC.